The source of this T cell receptor (beta chain) is a study of T cells of healthy individuals (dated by TCRdb to between 2017 and 2018). Libraries were prepared through 5' RACE. The sequencer listed for this sample is Illumina MiSeq. TCRdb redid the processing of the public reads, applying fastp at Q25 and MiXCR, and retained in-frame beta chains. Rows with a matching CDR3 protein are joined into one entry that keeps the most common DNA and genes. In this sample the table shows roughly 76,000 distinct CDR3 sequences, about 5% of which occur a single time. The leading ten clones occupy approximately 8% of the sample. In its sample, this clonotype was seen a few times. Its target antigen remains unknown. No qualities accompany the bases; no much larger clone lies one base away. Inclusive of the bounding cysteine and phenylalanine, the CDR3 is 15 residues long. Solely the CDR3 DNA is kept, with 45 bases framed from the first base. CDR1 is given as LGHNA and CDR2 as YNFKEQ, both from the germline V gene. Trimming at the junction amounts to 1 base on V and 0 bases on J, and the germline ends lie 7 bases apart.

The rearranged chain carries TRBV4-2 and TRBJ1-5, with the identity of the D gene unclear. The sequence was collected from a female donor in good health. The nucleotide sequence reads as follows: TGTGCCAGCAGCCAAGGAGTAAATAGCAATCAGCCCCAGCATTTT. It encodes CASSQGVNSNQPQHF.